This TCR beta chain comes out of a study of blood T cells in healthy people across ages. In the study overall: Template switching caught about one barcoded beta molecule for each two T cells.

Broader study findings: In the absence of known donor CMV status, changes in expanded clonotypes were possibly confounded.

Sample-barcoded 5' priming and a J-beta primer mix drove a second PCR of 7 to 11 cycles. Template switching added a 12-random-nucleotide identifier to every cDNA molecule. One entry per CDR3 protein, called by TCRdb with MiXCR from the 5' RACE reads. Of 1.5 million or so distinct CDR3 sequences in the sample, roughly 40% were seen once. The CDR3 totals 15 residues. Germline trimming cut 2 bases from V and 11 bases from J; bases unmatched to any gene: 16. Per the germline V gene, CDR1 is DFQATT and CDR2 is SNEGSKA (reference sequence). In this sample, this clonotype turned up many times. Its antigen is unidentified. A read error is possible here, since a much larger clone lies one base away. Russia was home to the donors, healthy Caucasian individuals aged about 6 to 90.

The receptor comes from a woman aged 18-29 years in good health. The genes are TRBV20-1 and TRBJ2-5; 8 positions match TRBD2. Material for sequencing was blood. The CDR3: CSARPGTRDGGEQYF. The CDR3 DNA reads TGCAGTGCTAGACCTGGGACTAGGGATGGTGGTGAGCAGTACTTC.